This entry lists 11 T cell receptor beta chains sequenced from one sample in a study of human CD8 memory T cell subsets (dated by TCRdb to between 2020 and 2021). The instrument given in TCRdb is NextSeq 550. A Human TCR Profiling Kit was used to prepare UMI-labeled 5' RACE TCRbeta libraries. The reads were reprocessed in TCRdb, with one entry per CDR3 protein sequence and no accompanying DNA. The sample table gives around 5,000 distinct CDR3 sequences. The top ten clonotypes cover less than 20% of the sample. Early differentiated memory cells that were CCR7+ PD-1+ TIGIT+ and showed dysfunctional, exhausted-like traits were classified as progenitor exhausted-like memory CD8+ T cells (TPEX). Sequenced material: CD8+ T cells from PBMCs. Every receptor here comes from a human donor in good health.

The chain recombines TRBV28 with TRBJ1-1; checking the TCRdb D call of TRBD1 is not possible without DNA. This CDR3 has 15 residues. Germline CDR1 MDHEN, CDR2 SYDVKM. The CDR3: CASSLWGTQNTEAFF.

This sequence joins TRBV12-3 or TRBV12-4 and TRBJ2-1. The length of the CDR3 is 14 residues. CDR3: CASGVPSSYNEQFF.

The chain uses TRBV4-1 and TRBJ1-4; the TCRdb D gene call, TRBD1, has no DNA to confirm it. Germline-derived CDR1 and CDR2 are MGHRA and YSYEKL. The length of the CDR3 is 15 residues. CDR3 amino acids: CASSQEDRSGEKLFF.

The chain is built from TRBV10-3 and TRBJ1-2; with no DNA, the TCRdb D assignment of TRBD1 cannot be verified. The CDR3 runs to 16 residues. CDR1 and CDR2 from the germline V gene are ENHRY and SYGVKD. The chain's CDR3 is CAISESPTGGGYGYTF.

The chain's CDR3 is CSAWGRGLTSNQPQHF. The chain couples TRBV20-1 to TRBJ1-5; TCRdb's D call of TRBD1 is untestable without DNA. Germline V gene sequence: CDR1 DFQATT, CDR2 SNEGSKA (reference sequence). This CDR3 comprises 16 residues.

The V and J genes are TRBV5-6 and TRBJ2-7; with no DNA, the TCRdb D assignment of TRBD1 cannot be verified. Germline V gives CDR1 SGHDT, CDR2 YYEEEE. This CDR3 contains 15 residues. This CDR3 is CASSLINQGSHEQYF.

This chain connects TRBV19 to TRBJ2-1. Germline V gene sequence: CDR1 LNHDA, CDR2 SQIVND (reference sequence). The CDR3 spans 13 residues. The CDR3 protein is CASSFGDYNEQFF.

By frequency, this clonotype registers medium-sized (0.01 to 0.1%). The CDR3 loop is CASSQDWMRDRGWNEQFF. The genes are TRBV4-3 and TRBJ2-1; TCRdb's D gene call, TRBD1, goes unchecked for lack of DNA. This CDR3 is built from 18 residues. CDR1 is LGHNA, CDR2 YSLEER, per germline.

The J gene is TRBJ1-3, the V gene TRBV28. Germline assignment: CDR1 MDHEN and CDR2 SYDVKM. There are 14 residues in the CDR3. CDR3 region: CASSLSRAGNTIYF.

CDR3 sequence reads: CASSLSPSGGRETQYF. V is TRBV5-6 and J is TRBJ2-5; the TCRdb D gene call, TRBD2, has no DNA to confirm it. Germline lookup yields CDR1 SGHDT and CDR2 YYEEEE. The CDR3 extends over 16 amino acids. Full variable domain (outside the CDR3, taken from reference TRBV5-6 and TRBJ2-5): DAGVTQSPTHLIKTRGQQVTLRCSPKSGHDTVSWYQQALGQGPQFIFQYYEEEERQRGNFPDRFSGHQFPNYSSELNVNALLLGDSALYLCASSLSPSGGRETQYFGPGTRLLVL.

This sequence joins TRBV28 and TRBJ2-3; TCRdb returns TRBD1, unconfirmable since there is no DNA. Germline V gene sequence: CDR1 MDHEN, CDR2 SYDVKM. The CDR3 contains 16 residues. CDR3: CASSSARGAKADTQYF.